Here is one T cell receptor (beta chain) with its context. The antigen is unknown. The sample belongs to a study of PD-1 blockade in classical Hodgkin lymphoma. Every patient was affected by relapse after autologous stem cell transplantation, while exposure to brentuximab vedotin was not uniform. Each best response was a complete response, a partial response or progressive disease. Profiling relied on immunoSEQ multiplex PCR, and the TCRdb table lists in-frame clones only, not all of them. This sample has around 100,000 clones; roughly 90% occur once, and the top ten carry about 7.1%. The study, taken as a whole, reports: Lower baseline TCR diversity marked trial partial responders and progressors. Patients who initiated nivolumab within 1 year of ASCT were excluded. Reported baseline diversity: healthy donors highest, relapsed/refractory patients lowest.

Unmatched junction bases numbered 13, after V lost 4 bases and J lost 4 bases. This CDR3 spans 17 amino acids. Germline V gene lookup returns CDR1 MRHNA and CDR2 SNTAGT. This receptor was taken from a human donor with classical Hodgkin lymphoma. Here the sequenced sample was peripheral blood mononuclear cells (PBMCs), taken before the second cycle of nivolumab. This chain joins TRBV6-4 and TRBJ1-1; 9 bases agree with TRBD1. CDR3 DNA: TGTGCCAGCAGTGTATACAGGGGGCTCGGTTTTCCCACTGAAGCTTTCTTT. Translated, it gives CASSVYRGLGFPTEAFF.